This entry features one TCR beta chain sequence. Its target is unknown. Per the germline V gene, CDR1 is MNHNS and CDR2 is SASEGT. The CDR3 is 15 amino acids. V was pared by 6 bases and J by 8 bases, with 10 bases of the junction left unmatched. The PCR employed 60 Vbeta primers together with 13 Jbeta primers. Here immunoSEQ multiplex PCR was the method, and the copy in TCRdb shows in-frame clones only, minus some. Here the sample spans 200,000 to 250,000 clones, around 75% being singletons. These data come from a study of cytomegalovirus exposure and HLA in healthy donors. Study information: One earlier analysis, a look at 150 million to 200 million T cells, found some 100 million unique TCR beta sequences.

Findings and caveats of the study: A few of the chains that were CMV-associated were confirmed in vitro to be specific for CMV antigens. The authors later linked a missense DCLRE1C variant to TCR beta V- and J-gene trimming. In an earlier analysis, productive rearrangement rates for most beta V segments clustered near 87% or 30%.

The source of this sequence is a woman in her 30s in good health and CMV-seronegative. Sequencing used PBMCs. This rearrangement joins TRBV6-1 to TRBJ2-1, with 10 bases matching TRBD2. CDR3: CASSPAGGVTHEQFF. The CDR3 DNA sequence: TGTGCCAGCAGCCCAGCGGGAGGGGTAACGCATGAGCAGTTCTTC.